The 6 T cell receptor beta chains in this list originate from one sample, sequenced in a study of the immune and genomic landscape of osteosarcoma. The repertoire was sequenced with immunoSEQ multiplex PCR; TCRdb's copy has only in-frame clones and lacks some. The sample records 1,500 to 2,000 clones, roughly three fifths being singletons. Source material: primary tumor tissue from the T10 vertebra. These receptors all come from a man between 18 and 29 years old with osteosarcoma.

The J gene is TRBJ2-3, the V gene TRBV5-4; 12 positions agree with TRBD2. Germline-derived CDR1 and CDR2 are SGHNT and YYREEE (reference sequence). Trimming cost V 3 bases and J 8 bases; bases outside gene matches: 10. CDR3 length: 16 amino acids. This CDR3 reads CASSSLTSGGTSTQYF. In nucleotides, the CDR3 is TGTGCCAGCAGCTCTCTGACTAGCGGGGGTACCTCTACGCAGTATTTT.

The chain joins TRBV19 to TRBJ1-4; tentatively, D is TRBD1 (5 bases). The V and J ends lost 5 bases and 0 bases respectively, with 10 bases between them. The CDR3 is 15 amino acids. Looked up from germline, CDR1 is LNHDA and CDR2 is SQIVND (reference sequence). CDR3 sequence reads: CASSPSGTTNEKLFF. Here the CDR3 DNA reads TGTGCCAGTAGTCCATCAGGGACAACTAATGAAAAACTGTTTTTT.

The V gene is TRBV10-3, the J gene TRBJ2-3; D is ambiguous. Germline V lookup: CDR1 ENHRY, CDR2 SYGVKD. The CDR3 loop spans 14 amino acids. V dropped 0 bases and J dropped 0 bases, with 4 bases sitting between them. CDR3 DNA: TGTGCCATCAGTGAGTCGGTAAGCACAGATACGCAGTATTTT. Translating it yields CAISESVSTDTQYF.

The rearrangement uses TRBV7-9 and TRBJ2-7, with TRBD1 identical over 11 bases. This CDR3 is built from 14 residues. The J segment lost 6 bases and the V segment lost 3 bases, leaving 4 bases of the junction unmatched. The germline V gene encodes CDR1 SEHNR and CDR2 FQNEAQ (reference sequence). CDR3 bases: TGTGCCAGCAGCTTTGGGACAGGGGGGGCCGAGCAGTACTTC. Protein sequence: CASSFGTGGAEQYF.

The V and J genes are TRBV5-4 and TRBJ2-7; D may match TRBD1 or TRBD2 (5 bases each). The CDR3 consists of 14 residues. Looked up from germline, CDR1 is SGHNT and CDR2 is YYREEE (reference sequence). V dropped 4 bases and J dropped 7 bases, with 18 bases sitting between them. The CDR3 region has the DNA TGTGCCAGCAGCCCGAGGGATGGCCAGGGAGAGCAGTACTTC. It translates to CASSPRDGQGEQYF.

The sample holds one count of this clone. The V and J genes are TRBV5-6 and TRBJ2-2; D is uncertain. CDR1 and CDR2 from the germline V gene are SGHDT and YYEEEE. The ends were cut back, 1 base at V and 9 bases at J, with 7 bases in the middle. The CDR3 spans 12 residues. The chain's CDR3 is CASSLWTRELFF. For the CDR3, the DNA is TGTGCCAGCAGCTTGTGGACCCGGGAGCTGTTTTTT.